These 25 T cell receptor beta chains share one sample of origin, sequenced in a study of cytomegalovirus exposure and HLA in healthy donors. In the PCR, 60 Vbeta and 13 Jbeta primers were used. Only in-frame clones appear in the TCRdb table, and some are missing; sequencing was by immunoSEQ multiplex PCR. The sample consists of some 150,000 clones, about four fifths of them appearing once. The sample was PBMCs. The source of these receptors is a woman between 40 and 55 years old in good health and CMV-seronegative.

This clone was counted a few times. The chain combines TRBV28 with TRBJ2-2, with D possibly being TRBD2 (7 bases). Trimming took off 11 bases at V and 5 bases at J, with 12 bases between the two ends. CDR1 is MDHEN and CDR2 is SYDVKM in the germline V gene. This CDR3 has 12 amino acids. CDR3 sequence: CAEGGLTGELFF. For the CDR3, the DNA is TGTGCCGAGGGGGGGTTGACCGGGGAGCTGTTTTTT. Based on the CDR3 plus reference TRBV28 and TRBJ2-2, the full variable domain is DVKVTQSSRYLVKRTGEKVFLECVQDMDHENMFWYRQDPGLGLRLIYFSYDVKMKEKGDIPEGYSVSREKKERFSLILESASTNQTSMYLCAEGGLTGELFFGEGSRLTVL.

This clone was seen a few times. This sequence joins TRBV2 and TRBJ2-3, with 7 bases fitting TRBD1. V shed 5 bases and J 2 bases; nucleotides not matched to a gene: 10. Per the germline V gene, CDR1 is SNHLY and CDR2 is FYNNEI. The CDR3 runs 16 residues. CDR3 protein: CASSLYHRGNTDTQYF. The CDR3 nucleotides read TGTGCCAGCAGTCTATATCACAGGGGAAACACAGATACGCAGTATTTT.

The chain couples TRBV28 to TRBJ2-5; 8 bases are a match to TRBD1. The CDR3 runs to 15 residues. The germline V gene has CDR1 MDHEN and CDR2 SYDVKM. CDR3 sequence (DNA): TGTGCGGCTAAGCTCCAGGGGGCTGGGGGAGAGACCCAGTACTTC. Its protein is CAAKLQGAGGETQYF.

The rearrangement links TRBV18 to TRBJ2-7; D possibly corresponds to TRBD1 (6 bases). The CDR3 has 14 residues. Germline CDR1 KGHSH, CDR2 LQKENI. The V and J ends lost 2 bases and 3 bases respectively, with 11 bases between them. CDR3 bases: TGTGCCAGCTCACCAGCACTACAGGGCTACGAGCAGTACTTC. Amino acid sequence: CASSPALQGYEQYF.

The chain recombines TRBV14 with TRBJ1-1; TRBD1 matches 9 bases. The V segment lost 4 bases and the J segment 3 bases; nucleotides outside the gene matches: 3. Germline-derived CDR1 and CDR2 are SGHDN and FVKESK. This CDR3 is 14 amino acids long. The CDR3 DNA follows: TGTGCCAGCAGCCTTTGGACAGGGGACACTGAAGCTTTCTTT. This gives the protein CASSLWTGDTEAFF.

The chain carries TRBV18 and TRBJ2-5, with D uncertain. From germline, CDR1 is KGHSH and CDR2 LQKENI. The CDR3 is made up of 13 amino acids. Trimming removed 2 bases at V and 0 bases at J, with 4 bases between. The chain's CDR3 is CASSPGHQETQYF. The CDR3 DNA reads as TGTGCCAGCTCACCAGGGCACCAAGAGACCCAGTACTTC.

This clone was counted between two and nine times. The chain is built from TRBV19 and TRBJ1-6; a possible D gene is TRBD1 (5 bases). Deletions cut 5 bases from V and 9 bases from J, with 14 bases between. CDR1 LNHDA and CDR2 SQIVND come from the germline V gene (reference sequence). This CDR3 comprises 14 residues. CDR3 sequence (DNA): TGTGCCAGTAGTCAAGGCAGGGCGGCTTCACCCCTCCACTTT. Translation: CASSQGRAASPLHF. The variable domain in full, with the rest retrieved from reference TRBV19 and TRBJ1-6, is DGGITQSPKYLFRKEGQNVTLSCEQNLNHDAMYWYRQDPGQGLRLIYYSQIVNDFQKGDIAEGYSVSREKKESFPLTVTSAQKNPTAFYLCASSQGRAASPLHFGNGTRLTVT.

The V and J genes are TRBV5-1 and TRBJ2-7, with D perhaps matching TRBD1 (5 bases). The CDR3 extends over 14 amino acids. Germline lookup yields CDR1 SGHRS and CDR2 YFSETQ. V was pared by 1 base and J by 4 bases, with 12 bases between. DNA of the CDR3: TGCGCCAGCAGCTTGTTGACAGACCTTTACGAGCAGTACTTC. This gives the protein CASSLLTDLYEQYF. Full variable domain (outside the CDR3, taken from reference TRBV5-1 and TRBJ2-7): KAGVTQTPRYLIKTRGQQVTLSCSPISGHRSVSWYQQTPGQGLQFLFEYFSETQRNKGNFPGRFSGRQFSNSRSEMNVSTLELGDSALYLCASSLLTDLYEQYFGPGTRLTVT.

This clone was seen more than once but under ten times. The chain couples TRBV6-5 to TRBJ1-2, with D perhaps matching TRBD1 (5 bases). V shed 2 bases and J shed 7 bases, with 14 bases lying between them. The germline CDR1 and CDR2 sequences are MNHEY and SVGAGI. The CDR3 totals 14 residues. DNA for the CDR3: TGTGCCAGCAGTTACACATACAGGACCAGTGGCTACACCTTC. Protein: CASSYTYRTSGYTF.

V is TRBV5-1 and J is TRBJ2-5; TRBD2 might be the D (6 bases). V lost 3 bases and J 7 bases, leaving 19 bases between the germline ends. CDR1 is SGHRS and CDR2 is YFSETQ in the germline V gene. This CDR3 has 15 residues. In DNA form, the CDR3 reads TGCGCCAGCAGCTATAGCGGTGATAGCTGGGGGACCCAGTACTTC. It is translated as CASSYSGDSWGTQYF.

The chain employs TRBV5-1 and TRBJ1-2; D is unclear. Germline lookup yields CDR1 SGHRS and CDR2 YFSETQ. The CDR3 runs 15 residues. Trimming took off 0 bases at V and 4 bases at J, with 13 bases between the two ends. The DNA for the CDR3 is TGCGCCAGCAGCTTGGAGGGCAGTGGACTCTATGGCTACACCTTC. Its protein is CASSLEGSGLYGYTF.

This clone was counted between two and nine times. The rearrangement uses TRBV6-6 and TRBJ2-1, with D unresolved. In germline, CDR1 is MNHNY, CDR2 SVGAGI (reference sequence). V was cut by 8 bases and J by 4 bases, with 12 bases left in between. The CDR3 is 13 residues long. In nucleotides, the CDR3 is TGTGCCAGCTGTCGTATGACTTACAATGAGCAGTTCTTC. Protein sequence: CASCRMTYNEQFF.

The gene calls are TRBV4-1 and TRBJ2-5; 9 bases fit TRBD1. Trimming cost V 5 bases and J 2 bases; bases outside gene matches: 9. The CDR3 is made up of 16 amino acids. In germline, CDR1 is MGHRA, CDR2 YSYEKL. The CDR3 loop is CASSEGWTGAQETQYF. In nucleotides, the CDR3 is TGCGCCAGCAGCGAAGGATGGACAGGGGCTCAAGAGACCCAGTACTTC.

With respect to this clone: One end of the junction is discordant with germline, which a read error may explain. The chain uses TRBV2 and TRBJ2-7, with 10 positions matching TRBD1. This CDR3 is 12 amino acids long. CDR1 SNHLY and CDR2 FYNNEI come from the germline V gene. The CDR3 loop reads CASRENRQGADF. The CDR3, as DNA: TGTGCCAGCAGGGAAAATAGACAGGGGGCAGATTTC.

The V and J genes are TRBV6-6 and TRBJ2-3; TRBD2 matches 9 bases. The CDR3 is 15 amino acids. After removal of 8 bases from V and 5 bases from J, the junction contained 11 bases not matched to a gene. CDR1 and CDR2 (germline): MNHNY, SVGAGI (reference sequence). The CDR3: CASPRLAGGRDTQYF. Written as DNA, the CDR3 is TGTGCCAGCCCACGGTTGGCGGGGGGGCGAGATACGCAGTATTTT.

This sequence joins TRBV5-1 and TRBJ1-2; TRBD1 agrees at 9 bases. The V gene end was trimmed by 4 bases and the J gene end by 1 base; junction bases not matched to a gene: 5. The CDR3 has 15 amino acids. The germline CDR1 and CDR2 sequences are SGHRS and YFSETQ. The CDR3, as DNA: TGCGCCAGCAGCCGGGGGACAGGGATTAACTATGGCTACACCTTC. Amino acids: CASSRGTGINYGYTF.

This chain uses TRBV5-6 with TRBJ2-7, with 9 bases fitting TRBD1. Germline CDR1 reads SGHDT; CDR2 reads YYEEEE. V lost 2 bases, J lost 2 bases, and 8 bases stayed unmatched. The CDR3 is made up of 16 amino acids. The CDR3 sequence is CASSLNWDRAAYEQYF. Written as DNA, the CDR3 is TGTGCCAGCAGCTTAAACTGGGACAGGGCGGCCTACGAGCAGTACTTC.

The J gene is TRBJ1-5, the V gene TRBV29-1; D is perhaps TRBD1 (6 bases). The V end was cut by 6 bases, the J end by 3 bases, with 12 bases between. From germline, CDR1 is SQVTM and CDR2 ANQGSEA. The CDR3 sequence is 13 residues long. The DNA of the CDR3 is TGCAGCGTCGGAACAGGGTTCAATCAGCCCCAGCATTTT. Translating gives CSVGTGFNQPQHF.

This clone is a singleton in its sample. The chain combines TRBV7-2 with TRBJ2-7; D is perhaps TRBD1 (6 bases). The CDR3 extends over 15 amino acids. CDR1 SGHTA and CDR2 FQGNSA come from the germline V gene. The V end was cut by 5 bases, the J end by 5 bases, with 19 bases between. This CDR3 reads CASSPMEAGANEQYF. The CDR3 DNA reads as TGTGCCAGCAGCCCAATGGAGGCAGGGGCCAACGAGCAGTACTTC.

The sample holds one count of this clone. The rearrangement links TRBV5-1 to TRBJ2-3; TRBD2 might be the D (6 bases). The CDR3 has 15 residues. The V end was cut by 0 bases, the J end by 0 bases, with 8 bases between. CDR1 is SGHRS, CDR2 YFSETQ, per germline. This chain's CDR3 is CASSLDAGSTDTQYF. The CDR3 region has the DNA TGCGCCAGCAGCTTGGATGCGGGAAGCACAGATACGCAGTATTTT.

This chain links TRBV7-9 with TRBJ2-2; 8 bases are a match to TRBD1. Trimming cost V 5 bases and J 7 bases; bases outside gene matches: 9. CDR3 size: 15 residues. Per germline, CDR1 SEHNR and CDR2 FQNEAQ (reference sequence). The CDR3 protein is CASSLDRGRGGELFF. Written as DNA, the CDR3 is TGTGCCAGCAGCCTCGACAGGGGACGCGGCGGGGAGCTGTTTTTT.

As DNA, the CDR3 is TGTGCCAGCAGCCAGGGGACAGCGCCAGGCGTCGGCTATGGCTACACCTTC. Its translation is CASSQGTAPGVGYGYTF. The genes are TRBV7-9 and TRBJ1-2; 7 bases map to TRBD1. The junction had 16 bases not matched to a gene; V was cut back by 5 bases and J by 4 bases. CDR1 and CDR2 (germline): SEHNR, FQNEAQ (reference sequence). The CDR3 runs 17 residues.

This chain's CDR3 is CASSAGLAGNLYEQYF. In DNA form, the CDR3 reads TGTGCCAGCAGCGCCGGACTAGCGGGAAACCTCTACGAGCAGTACTTC. The J gene is TRBJ2-7, the V gene TRBV9; TRBD2 matches at 12 bases. This CDR3 contains 16 residues. Germline V gives CDR1 SGDLS, CDR2 YYNGEE. The junction had 7 bases not matched to a gene; V was cut back by 3 bases and J by 3 bases.

In DNA, the CDR3 is TGCGCCAGCAGTGAACAGAGCACCGGGGAGCTGTTTTTT. Translated, it gives CASSEQSTGELFF. This rearrangement joins TRBV10-1 to TRBJ2-2; D not certain. From germline, CDR1 is WNHNN and CDR2 SYGVQD (reference sequence). With 3 bases removed from V and 4 bases from J, the gap between germline ends came to 6 bases. The CDR3 totals 13 residues.

The chain couples TRBV5-6 to TRBJ2-5, with D perhaps matching TRBD2 (6 bases). Trimming took 4 bases from V and 2 from J, leaving 21 bases between them. This CDR3 contains 17 residues. The germline CDR1 and CDR2 sequences are SGHDT and YYEEEE. The CDR3 loop reads CASSRSHEGGTQETQYF. CDR3 nucleotide sequence: TGTGCCAGCAGCCGAAGCCACGAGGGCGGGACTCAAGAGACCCAGTACTTC.